The next 24 T cell receptor beta chains were all read from a single sample in a study of blood T cell repertoires in COVID-19. The method was immunoSEQ multiplex PCR; TCRdb's version includes in-frame clones alone and lacks a portion of them. The table lists 95,000 to 150,000 clones, around 86% of them singletons. Material for sequencing was peripheral blood. The receptors originated from a woman aged 70 to 79 with acute or convalescent COVID-19.

V and J are TRBV30 and TRBJ2-5; TRBD1 is a possible D gene (6 bases). The germline V and J ends were trimmed by 5 bases and 1 base, with 11 bases remaining between them. Germline-derived CDR1 and CDR2 are GTSNPN and SVGIG (reference sequence). This CDR3 contains 13 residues. CDR3 sequence (DNA): TGTGCCTGGGACGGGACACCCCAAGAGACCCAGTACTTC. It yields the protein CAWDGTPQETQYF.

This clone was seen only a few times. The gene calls are TRBV5-4 and TRBJ1-1, with D perhaps matching TRBD1 (5 bases). Germline CDR1 SGHNT, CDR2 YYREEE (reference sequence). The V and J ends lost 1 base and 2 bases respectively, with 15 bases between them. This CDR3 has 16 amino acids. The chain's CDR3 is CASSLRRGRDNTEAFF. The CDR3 DNA reads as TGTGCCAGCAGCTTGAGGAGGGGTCGGGATAACACTGAAGCTTTCTTT. Full variable domain (remainder filled in from reference TRBV5-4 and TRBJ1-1): ETGVTQSPTHLIKTRGQQVTLRCSSQSGHNTVSWYQQALGQGPQFIFQYYREEENGRGNFPPRFSGLQFPNYSSELNVNALELDDSALYLCASSLRRGRDNTEAFFGQGTRLTVV.

The gene calls are TRBV28 and TRBJ2-7; maybe TRBD1 (5 bases). Germline V gene sequence: CDR1 MDHEN, CDR2 SYDVKM. V lost 9 bases and J 7 bases, leaving 19 bases between the germline ends. The CDR3 runs 13 residues. The CDR3 DNA sequence: TGTGCCAGTATGAAACCAGGGTTAGGTGAGCAGTACTTC. Translation: CASMKPGLGEQYF. Drawing the rest from reference TRBV28 and TRBJ2-7, the complete variable domain is DVKVTQSSRYLVKRTGEKVFLECVQDMDHENMFWYRQDPGLGLRLIYFSYDVKMKEKGDIPEGYSVSREKKERFSLILESASTNQTSMYLCASMKPGLGEQYFGPGTRLTVT.

This chain connects TRBV5-6 to TRBJ1-2, with D perhaps TRBD1 (6 bases). The V end lost 4 bases, the J end lost 4 bases, and 17 bases lay between the germline ends. Germline V gene sequence: CDR1 SGHDT, CDR2 YYEEEE. CDR3 length: 15 residues. The CDR3: CASSPRDRYSYGYTF. CDR3 nucleotides: TGTGCCAGCAGCCCCCGAGACAGGTACAGCTATGGCTACACCTTC.

This chain uses TRBV4-1 with TRBJ1-6, with D tentatively TRBD1 (6 bases). Trimming took 0 bases from V and 14 from J, leaving 8 bases between them. Germline V gene sequence: CDR1 MGHRA, CDR2 YSYEKL. The CDR3 is made up of 12 amino acids. CDR3 protein: CASSQDRGTLHF. The CDR3 bases are TGCGCCAGCAGCCAAGATAGGGGGACCCTCCACTTT.

The V and J genes are TRBV6-5 and TRBJ2-3; a weak D match, TRBD1 (7 bases). This CDR3 is 15 amino acids long. Germline lookup yields CDR1 MNHEY and CDR2 SVGAGI. V lost 0 bases and J lost 7, with 14 bases in between. CDR3 coding DNA: TGTGCCAGCAGTTACTCGGCAGGGGGAGGTTATACGCAGTATTTT. Amino acids: CASSYSAGGGYTQYF.

The chain uses TRBV7-9 and TRBJ1-1; the D is unclear. Germline CDR1 reads SEHNR; CDR2 reads FQNEAQ (reference sequence). Trimming took off 2 bases at V and 3 bases at J, with 10 bases between the two ends. The CDR3 runs to 14 residues. Here the CDR3 reads CASSLRGGDTEAFF. In nucleotides, the CDR3 is TGTGCCAGCAGCTTACGGGGTGGGGACACTGAAGCTTTCTTT.

This sequence joins TRBV6-5 and TRBJ1-1, with D possibly TRBD1 on 6 matching bases. Germline values: CDR1 MNHEY, CDR2 SVGAGI. CDR3 size: 14 residues. The V and J ends lost 2 bases and 7 bases respectively, with 14 bases between them. CDR3 nucleotides: TGTGCCAGCAGTTACGGGCGGGGGCGAGGTGAAGCTTTCTTT. Translating gives CASSYGRGRGEAFF.

The chain links TRBV6-5 to TRBJ2-7, with 7 bases identical to TRBD2. This CDR3 spans 15 amino acids. Trimming removed 0 bases from V and 4 bases from J; junction bases left unmatched: 6. The germline gives CDR1 MNHEY, CDR2 SVGAGI. The CDR3 sequence is CASSYSIGGLYEQYF. CDR3 DNA sequence: TGTGCCAGCAGTTACTCGATCGGGGGGTTGTACGAGCAGTACTTC.

This clone was counted a few times. The chain recombines TRBV5-4 with TRBJ2-7; 9 nucleotides match TRBD1. Looked up from germline, CDR1 is SGHNT and CDR2 is YYREEE (reference sequence). The CDR3 loop spans 17 amino acids. Trimming at V came to 4 bases and at J to 3 bases, leaving 14 bases not matched to a gene. In DNA, the CDR3 is TGTGCCAGCAGCGGAACGACGTCCGGGACAGGGCTCTACGAGCAGTACTTC. As protein: CASSGTTSGTGLYEQYF.

This chain uses TRBV5-1 with TRBJ2-5; a possible D gene is TRBD1 (6 bases). Germline CDR1 is SGHRS and CDR2 is YFSETQ. This CDR3 is built from 13 residues. V was cut by 4 bases and J by 5 bases, with 12 bases left in between. This CDR3 is CASSPQGGETQYF. The CDR3 nucleotides are TGCGCCAGCAGCCCACAGGGCGGCGAGACCCAGTACTTC.

The rearrangement uses TRBV2 and TRBJ2-3, with a weak D call TRBD2 (7 bases). This CDR3 comprises 15 residues. CDR1 and CDR2 (germline): SNHLY, FYNNEI. V was pared by 7 bases and J by 9 bases, with 23 bases between. The CDR3 reads CASTRGDSLTGTQYF. The CDR3 region has the DNA TGTGCCAGCACCCGGGGGGACTCCCTCACAGGGACGCAGTATTTT.

The rearrangement links TRBV20-1 to TRBJ1-1, with D unclear. The germline V gene encodes CDR1 DFQATT and CDR2 SNEGSKA (reference sequence). The V gene lost 8 bases and the J gene lost 0 bases, with 7 bases spanning the gap. This CDR3 is built from 11 residues. CDR3 sequence: CSSVLNTEAFF. The CDR3 DNA follows: TGCAGTTCGGTGTTGAACACTGAAGCTTTCTTT.

The chain has TRBV11-2 and TRBJ2-3, with 12 bases aligning to TRBD2. This CDR3 contains 16 residues. The V segment lost 5 bases and the J segment 4 bases; nucleotides outside the gene matches: 7. CDR1 and CDR2 (germline): SGHAT, FQNNGV. This CDR3 is CASSPRLAGASDTQYF. DNA for the CDR3: TGTGCCAGCAGCCCCAGACTAGCGGGGGCCTCAGATACGCAGTATTTT.

The CDR3, as DNA: TGTGCCAGCAGCCCAACCGGCGGGGGGGGTCCAATGAGGCCCAATGAGCAGTTCTTC. Translated: CASSPTGGGGPMRPNEQFF. The chain carries TRBV7-9 and TRBJ2-1; 9 bases align to TRBD2. The V gene's germline CDR1 is SEHNR and CDR2 FQNEAQ (reference sequence). This CDR3 is 19 amino acids long. With 5 bases clipped from V and 6 bases from J, the junction kept 20 bases outside the gene matches.

The gene calls are TRBV28 and TRBJ1-3, with 8 bases fitting TRBD1. This CDR3 region has 16 residues. Germline CDR1 MDHEN, CDR2 SYDVKM. V was clipped by 3 bases and J by 0 bases; unmatched bases: 4. The CDR3 sequence: CASSFLGTGSGNTIYF. The CDR3 region has the DNA TGTGCCAGCAGTTTTTTGGGGACAGGCTCTGGAAACACCATATATTTT.

This clone turned up a few times. The rearrangement uses TRBV28 and TRBJ2-3; TRBD1 agrees at 12 bases. This CDR3 is 16 amino acids long. CDR1 is MDHEN, CDR2 SYDVKM, per germline. The V gene end was trimmed by 4 bases and the J gene end by 2 bases; junction bases not matched to a gene: 4. The CDR3 loop reads CASSSRDRGLTDTQYF. The CDR3 DNA reads TGTGCCAGCAGTTCCAGGGACAGGGGGCTCACAGATACGCAGTATTTT.

The CDR3 is CASSLYGQGAAGRQFF. CDR3 DNA sequence: TGTGCCAGCAGCCTATACGGGCAGGGGGCCGCGGGGAGGCAGTTCTTC. The chain couples TRBV5-6 to TRBJ2-1, with 8 nucleotides matching TRBD1. There are 16 residues in the CDR3. Germline CDR1 is SGHDT and CDR2 is YYEEEE. Trimming cost V 4 bases and J 12 bases; bases outside gene matches: 18.

This clone was recorded many times. The chain couples TRBV5-6 to TRBJ1-4; no reliable D call. Looked up from germline, CDR1 is SGHDT and CDR2 is YYEEEE. Trimming removed 2 bases from V and 8 bases from J, with 7 bases in between. This CDR3 spans 12 amino acids. CDR3 sequence: CASSFPGEKLFF. The CDR3 bases are TGTGCCAGCAGCTTCCCGGGGGAAAAACTGTTTTTT.

V and J are TRBV21-1 and TRBJ1-2; the D call of TRBD1 is as the table states it, not checked on the DNA. TRBV21-1 is an annotated pseudogene. The CDR3 contains 15 residues. The CDR3 spells CASSRRDRGGYGYTF. The CDR3 bases are TGTGCCAGCAGCCGCCGGGACAGGGGAGGCTATGGCTACACCTTC.

The DNA of the CDR3 is TGTGCCAGCAGCCAAGATTGGACAGGGTCGGACGAGCAGTACTTC. Translating it yields CASSQDWTGSDEQYF. This sequence joins TRBV4-2 and TRBJ2-7; 8 positions match TRBD1. There are 15 residues in the CDR3. Germline V CDR1 and CDR2: LGHNA, YNFKEQ. Unmatched junction bases numbered 6, after V lost 0 bases and J lost 5 bases.

The chain employs TRBV7-3 and TRBJ2-5; D remains ambiguous. This CDR3 contains 13 residues. Germline-derived CDR1 and CDR2 are SGHTA and FQGTGA. The V end was cut by 6 bases, the J end by 2 bases, with 10 bases between. The CDR3 DNA reads as TGTGCCAGCAGGTCGTTTGAGCAAGAGACCCAGTACTTC. The encoded protein is CASRSFEQETQYF.

V and J are TRBV11-1 and TRBJ2-1, with 7 positions matching TRBD2. The V gene end was trimmed by 5 bases and the J gene end by 3 bases; junction bases not matched to a gene: 4. The CDR3 totals 14 residues. Germline assignment: CDR1 SGHAT and CDR2 FQDESV (reference sequence). The CDR3 DNA follows: TGTGCCAGCAGCCCCCAGCGGGGCTACAATGAGCAGTTCTTC. Its protein is CASSPQRGYNEQFF. The full variable domain, in which reference TRBV11-1 and TRBJ2-1 provide the parts outside the CDR3, is EAEVAQSPRYKITEKSQAVAFWCDPISGHATLYWYRQILGQGPELLVQFQDESVVDDSQLPKDRFSAERLKGVDSTLKIQPAELGDSAMYLCASSPQRGYNEQFFGPGTRLTVL.

The chain has TRBV11-2 and TRBJ1-2, with 7 bases lining up with TRBD1. Germline-derived CDR1 and CDR2 are SGHAT and FQNNGV. V was clipped by 5 bases and J by 8 bases; unmatched bases: 8. This CDR3 contains 13 residues. The CDR3: CASSTGTVRGYTF. The CDR3 bases are TGTGCCAGCAGCACCGGGACAGTGCGAGGCTACACCTTC.